Presented here are 26 T cell receptor beta chains from one specimen sequenced in a study of CD8 T cells in Susac syndrome. Random hexamers were used to reverse transcribe an amount of 0.5 to 1 ug RNA. MiXCR, applied by TCRdb to the immunoSEQ multiplex PCR reads, yields one record per CDR3 protein. The data contain 75,000 to 95,000 distinct CDR3 sequences, around 96% of them singletons. The sequenced sample was CD8+ T cells from PBMCs. The receptors here all came from a human donor with Susac syndrome.

The chain links TRBV27 to TRBJ1-2, with D tentatively TRBD1 (6 bases). Trimming removed 6 bases from V and 8 bases from J, with 16 bases in between. Germline CDR1 reads MNHEY; CDR2 reads SMNVEV (reference sequence). The CDR3 spans 13 residues. CDR3 sequence: CASSSQGKSGYTF. CDR3 DNA sequence: TGTGCCAGCAGCTCACAGGGCAAAAGCGGCTACACCTTC.

The chain recombines TRBV30 with TRBJ2-6; D not certain. Per the germline V gene, CDR1 is GTSNPN and CDR2 is SVGIG (reference sequence). This CDR3 has 15 amino acids. V was trimmed by 1 base and J by 4 bases, leaving 11 bases between them. CDR3 protein: CAWSEAASGANVLTF. For the CDR3, the DNA is TGTGCCTGGAGTGAGGCAGCCTCGGGGGCCAACGTCCTGACTTTC.

The rearrangement joins TRBV29-1 to TRBJ1-5; tentative D call: TRBD1 (6 bases). Trimming removed 6 bases from V and 5 bases from J, with 14 bases in between. The CDR3 has 13 residues. Looked up from germline, CDR1 is SQVTM and CDR2 is ANQGSEA. CDR3 sequence: CSVQVGGDQPQHF. In DNA form, the CDR3 reads TGCAGCGTCCAGGTTGGGGGCGATCAGCCCCAGCATTTT.

The chain carries TRBV20-1 and TRBJ2-1, with 10 bases that match TRBD1. After removal of 3 bases from V and 8 bases from J, the junction contained 7 bases not matched to a gene. The V gene's germline CDR1 is DFQATT and CDR2 SNEGSKA (reference sequence). There are 14 residues in the CDR3. The chain's CDR3 is CSASIGTGDDEQFF. The CDR3 DNA reads TGCAGTGCTAGTATCGGGACAGGGGATGATGAGCAGTTCTTC.

The chain is built from TRBV20-1 and TRBJ1-5; 9 nucleotides match TRBD1. In germline, CDR1 is DFQATT, CDR2 SNEGSKA (reference sequence). The CDR3 length is 15 residues. Trimming at V came to 4 bases and at J to 7 bases, leaving 11 bases not matched to a gene. The CDR3 is CSATPGQGHRQPQHF. The CDR3 nucleotides read TGCAGTGCTACACCGGGACAGGGACACCGGCAGCCCCAGCATTTT.

The gene calls are TRBV5-4 and TRBJ2-1; D is undetermined. The V end was cut by 3 bases, the J end by 10 bases, with 8 bases between. The CDR3 spans 11 residues. Germline-derived CDR1 and CDR2 are SGHNT and YYREEE (reference sequence). The CDR3 DNA reads as TGTGCCAGCAGCTCTGGGCGGGAGCAGTTCTTC. It codes for CASSSGREQFF.

The chain uses TRBV20-1 and TRBJ2-3; possibly TRBD2 for D (6 bases). The CDR3 covers 16 residues. CDR1 is DFQATT and CDR2 is SNEGSKA in the germline V gene (reference sequence). V gave up 6 bases and J gave up 1 base, with 20 bases separating them. In nucleotides, the CDR3 is TGCAGTGCCCTATCCATGGGAGGCAGGGGCACAGATACGCAGTATTTT. This sequence encodes CSALSMGGRGTDTQYF.

The chain links TRBV20-1 to TRBJ2-7; D is possibly TRBD1 (6 bases). The CDR3 loop spans 15 amino acids. With 5 bases removed from V and 3 bases from J, the gap between germline ends came to 20 bases. Germline CDR1 DFQATT, CDR2 SNEGSKA (reference sequence). This CDR3 reads CSARAYRDTVYEQYF. The CDR3, as DNA: TGCAGTGCTCGGGCCTACCGGGACACCGTCTACGAGCAGTACTTC.

The V gene is TRBV12-3 or TRBV12-4, the J gene TRBJ1-1; D remains ambiguous. Between the trimmed V and J ends, which lost 5 bases and 2 bases, there was a span of 9 bases. The CDR3 is made up of 13 amino acids. The CDR3 reads CASSPVANTEAFF. The CDR3 DNA reads TGTGCCAGCAGTCCGGTGGCTAACACTGAAGCTTTCTTT.

The chain is built from TRBV7-2 and TRBJ2-1; the D gene is possibly TRBD1 (6 bases). The CDR3 runs 14 residues. V lost 4 bases to trimming and J lost 8 bases, with 15 bases between them. CDR1 and CDR2 from the germline V gene are SGHTA and FQGNSA. The CDR3 is CASSSTGSEDEQFF. The CDR3 nucleotides are TGTGCCAGCAGCTCCACAGGGTCGGAGGATGAGCAGTTCTTC.

This rearrangement joins TRBV5-4 to TRBJ1-1; weak D call: TRBD1 (6 bases). The V gene lost 4 bases and the J gene lost 3 bases, with 16 bases spanning the gap. The CDR3 extends over 15 amino acids. The germline CDR1 and CDR2 sequences are SGHNT and YYREEE (reference sequence). CDR3 sequence (DNA): TGTGCCAGCAGCCCGCTAGGGGGTATCGACACTGAAGCTTTCTTT. It yields the protein CASSPLGGIDTEAFF.

The chain employs TRBV18 and TRBJ1-6, with TRBD1 as a possible D gene (5 bases). CDR1 KGHSH and CDR2 LQKENI come from the germline V gene. The V and J ends lost 1 base and 9 bases respectively, with 16 bases between them. The CDR3 is made up of 16 amino acids. CDR3 in DNA: TGTGCCAGCTCACCACGGGTGGAGGGGTCTTCTTCACCCCTCCACTTT. It yields the protein CASSPRVEGSSSPLHF.

The V and J genes are TRBV27 and TRBJ1-2, with D tentatively TRBD1 (5 bases). The V gene's germline CDR1 is MNHEY and CDR2 SMNVEV (reference sequence). Trimming cost V 2 bases and J 4 bases, with 11 bases left between them. The CDR3 has 14 amino acids. DNA of the CDR3: TGTGCCAGCAGTTTAAGTCTAGGGACCTATGGCTACACCTTC. Translated: CASSLSLGTYGYTF.

The rearrangement links TRBV6-6 to TRBJ1-1, with a possible D match to TRBD1 (5 bases). The CDR3 is 13 amino acids. V was trimmed by 8 bases and J by 3 bases, leaving 13 bases between them. Germline V gene lookup returns CDR1 MNHNY and CDR2 SVGAGI (reference sequence). The CDR3 coding sequence is TGTGCCAGCCTCTCTACGGGGGACACTGAAGCTTTCTTT. Amino acids: CASLSTGDTEAFF.

This clonotype was picked up one time. The CDR3 sequence: CASSYVAANTEAFF. The CDR3 DNA reads TGTGCCAGCAGTTATGTAGCGGCGAACACTGAAGCTTTCTTT. The V call is TRBV6-2 or TRBV6-3, the J call TRBJ1-1; D is uncertain. Trimming removed 3 bases at V and 1 base at J, with 9 bases between. From germline, CDR1 is MNHEY and CDR2 SVGEGT. The CDR3 is made up of 14 amino acids.

J is TRBJ2-5 and V is TRBV18; 8 bases fit TRBD1. The germline V gene has CDR1 KGHSH and CDR2 LQKENI. With V trimmed by 1 base and J by 5 bases, 9 bases remained unmatched. The CDR3 is 16 amino acids. The CDR3 region has the DNA TGTGCCAGCTCACCACAGGACAGGGACATAGCGGAGACCCAGTACTTC. This sequence encodes CASSPQDRDIAETQYF.

The chain carries TRBV18 and TRBJ1-2, with 7 bases identical to TRBD1. The CDR3 runs 16 residues. CDR1 KGHSH and CDR2 LQKENI come from the germline V gene. J lost 0 bases, V lost 6 bases, and 10 bases had no gene match. This CDR3 reads CASSPFGTEANYGYTF. CDR3 DNA: TGTGCCAGCTCCCCGTTCGGGACAGAAGCTAACTATGGCTACACCTTC. Full variable domain (outside the CDR3, taken from reference TRBV18 and TRBJ1-2): NAGVMQNPRHLVRRRGQEARLRCSPMKGHSHVYWYRQLPEEGLKFMVYLQKENIIDESGMPKERFSAEFPKEGPSILRIQQVVRGDSAAYFCASSPFGTEANYGYTFGSGTRLTVV.

V is TRBV30 and J is TRBJ2-2, with D uncertain. This CDR3 region has 15 residues. Germline V gene sequence: CDR1 GTSNPN, CDR2 SVGIG (reference sequence). The V and J ends lost 2 bases and 4 bases respectively, with 14 bases between them. This CDR3 reads CAWSFTAEVTGELFF. The CDR3 DNA reads as TGTGCCTGGAGTTTCACGGCTGAGGTCACCGGGGAGCTGTTTTTT.

The J gene is TRBJ1-2, the V gene TRBV20-1, with D tentatively TRBD1 (6 bases). Germline CDR1 and CDR2: DFQATT and SNEGSKA (reference sequence). V lost 5 bases to trimming and J lost 3 bases, with 19 bases between them. CDR3 length: 15 amino acids. The CDR3 region is CSAGLTDSWYYGYTF. The CDR3 DNA follows: TGCAGTGCTGGATTAACGGACAGCTGGTACTATGGCTACACCTTC.

V and J are TRBV9 and TRBJ1-2, with D hard to call. V gave up 3 bases and J gave up 0 bases, with 9 bases separating them. In germline, CDR1 is SGDLS, CDR2 YYNGEE. The CDR3 covers 14 residues. In DNA, the CDR3 is TGTGCCAGCAGCGGATACCGGGCTAACTATGGCTACACCTTC. Translation: CASSGYRANYGYTF.

The rearrangement uses TRBV2 and TRBJ2-5; unclear D gene. With 2 bases removed from V and 3 bases from J, the gap between germline ends came to 7 bases. Germline CDR1 SNHLY, CDR2 FYNNEI. The CDR3 loop spans 13 amino acids. CDR3 sequence (DNA): TGTGCCAGCAGTGAATATATTGAAGAGACCCAGTACTTC. It translates to CASSEYIEETQYF.

The J gene is TRBJ2-7, the V gene TRBV2, with 7 bases matching TRBD1. V lost 7 bases, J lost 1 base, and 4 bases stayed unmatched. The CDR3 has 13 amino acids. Germline CDR1 is SNHLY and CDR2 is FYNNEI. CDR3: CASNTTGSYEQYF. CDR3 DNA sequence: TGTGCCAGCAACACGACAGGGTCCTACGAGCAGTACTTC.

The chain is built from TRBV25-1 and TRBJ2-7; D is ambiguous. In germline, CDR1 is MGHDK, CDR2 SYGVNS. The CDR3 loop spans 15 amino acids. V gave up 2 bases and J gave up 0 bases, with 11 bases separating them. The DNA for the CDR3 is TGTGCCAGCAGTGAACGTGGACCGAACTCCTACGAGCAGTACTTC. Translating it yields CASSERGPNSYEQYF.

This clonotype came up once. V usage is TRBV6-2 or TRBV6-3 and J usage is TRBJ2-1; D is undetermined. This CDR3 has 11 residues. Germline values: CDR1 MNHEY, CDR2 SVGEGT. The V gene lost 6 bases and the J gene lost 10 bases, with 10 bases spanning the gap. CDR3 residues: CASSSYLEQFF. For the CDR3, the DNA is TGTGCCAGCAGCTCCTACCTCGAGCAGTTCTTC.

The genes are TRBV19 and TRBJ1-2; 9 bases line up with TRBD1. CDR1 is LNHDA, CDR2 SQIVND, per germline (reference sequence). This CDR3 comprises 15 residues. Germline trimming cut 5 bases from V and 8 bases from J; bases unmatched to any gene: 12. The CDR3 sequence is CASSVWDRDLEGYTF. CDR3 DNA: TGTGCCAGTAGTGTATGGGACAGGGATCTCGAGGGCTACACCTTC.

The chain carries TRBV14 and TRBJ2-7; the D is unclear. Trimming stripped 3 bases from V and 2 bases from J, with 2 bases between. Looked up from germline, CDR1 is SGHDN and CDR2 is FVKESK. The CDR3 runs to 11 residues. The CDR3 sequence: CASSQTYEQYF. CDR3 DNA sequence: TGTGCCAGCAGCCAGACCTACGAGCAGTACTTC.